Each of the 3 T cell receptor beta chains below was sequenced from the same sample in a study of blood T cell repertoires in COVID-19. Using immunoSEQ multiplex PCR, the repertoire was profiled, and TCRdb retains in-frame clones only, with some absent. The sample lists about 320,000 clones; 90% were seen once. What was sequenced was PBMCs or T cells enriched from blood (not recorded which). Receptors originate from a man aged 60 to 75 who had recovered from COVID-19.

The rearrangement joins TRBV18 to TRBJ2-7; TRBD1 matches at 8 bases. This CDR3 comprises 16 residues. The J segment lost 4 bases and the V segment lost 3 bases, leaving 11 bases of the junction unmatched. Germline-derived CDR1 and CDR2 are KGHSH and LQKENI. CDR3 in DNA: TGTGCCAGCTCACCGAGGGGTGGGACAGGACCTTACGAGCAGTACTTC. This sequence encodes CASSPRGGTGPYEQYF. Full variable domain (rest looked up from reference TRBV18 and TRBJ2-7): NAGVMQNPRHLVRRRGQEARLRCSPMKGHSHVYWYRQLPEEGLKFMVYLQKENIIDESGMPKERFSAEFPKEGPSILRIQQVVRGDSAAYFCASSPRGGTGPYEQYFGPGTRLTVT.

The rearrangement joins TRBV6-5 to TRBJ1-5, with TRBD1 as a possible D gene (5 bases). This CDR3 comprises 15 residues. V shed 2 bases and J shed 6 bases, with 14 bases lying between them. Per the germline V gene, CDR1 is MNHEY and CDR2 is SVGAGI. CDR3 region: CASSYDGGSGQPQHF. CDR3 nucleotide sequence: TGTGCCAGCAGTTACGATGGGGGGTCCGGTCAGCCCCAGCATTTT.

Here the CDR3 reads CASGNLAGGIRYNEQFF. In DNA, the CDR3 is TGTGCTAGTGGAAATCTAGCGGGAGGTATAAGGTACAATGAGCAGTTCTTC. The genes are TRBV12-5 and TRBJ2-1; 11 nucleotides line up with TRBD2. J lost 4 bases, V lost 6 bases, and 11 bases had no gene match. Germline lookup yields CDR1 LGHNT and CDR2 FRNRAP. The length of the CDR3 is 17 residues.